This is a list of T cell receptor beta chains from one sample in a study of blood T cell repertoires in COVID-19. The protocol was immunoSEQ multiplex PCR, while the TCRdb copy is restricted to in-frame clones and leaves out a portion. The table has over 120,000 clones, 80% to 90% seen once. Sequencing was done on a sample of peripheral blood. Source of these receptors: a man between 60 and 75 years old with active or convalescent COVID-19. CDR3s include the opening cysteine and the closing phenylalanine or tryptophan. The order of the fields is clone size, J gene, V gene, D gene, CDR3 DNA, CDR3 protein. The D gene is left open where the match is weak. Not every row has a clone size; where given, it reads once, few, many or a size class.

clone size: -
J gene: TRBJ1-2
V gene: TRBV4-1
D gene: -
CDR3 DNA: TGCGCCAGCAGCCCCACCTCCCGGGGCTACACCTTC
CDR3 protein: CASSPTSRGYTF

clone size: -
J gene: TRBJ1-5
V gene: TRBV19
D gene: TRBD1
CDR3 DNA: TGTGCCAGTAGTACGTCGACAGGGAGCAATCAGCCCCAGCATTTT
CDR3 protein: CASSTSTGSNQPQHF

clone size: -
J gene: TRBJ2-1
V gene: TRBV14
D gene: -
CDR3 DNA: TGTGCCAGCAGCCAAGATTGGGGACTCCAATGGGGTCACAATGAGCAGTTCTTC
CDR3 protein: CASSQDWGLQWGHNEQFF

clone size: -
J gene: TRBJ1-6
V gene: TRBV5-6
D gene: -
CDR3 DNA: TGTGCCAGCAGCACCACCTATGAGGATTCACCCCTCCACTTT
CDR3 protein: CASSTTYEDSPLHF

clone size: few
J gene: TRBJ1-3
V gene: TRBV7-2
D gene: TRBD1
CDR3 DNA: TGTGCCAGCAGCTTCGGGACAGCCTCTGGAAACACCATATATTTT
CDR3 protein: CASSFGTASGNTIYF

clone size: -
J gene: TRBJ1-5
V gene: TRBV7-2
D gene: -
CDR3 DNA: TGTGCCAGCAGCCCCCAGGGGAATCAGCCCCAGCATTTT
CDR3 protein: CASSPQGNQPQHF

clone size: -
J gene: TRBJ1-5
V gene: TRBV15
D gene: TRBD1
CDR3 DNA: TGTGCCACCCGGACAGGGGATAGCAATCAGCCCCAGCATTTT
CDR3 protein: CATRTGDSNQPQHF

clone size: once
J gene: TRBJ2-7
V gene: TRBV10-3
D gene: TRBD1
CDR3 DNA: TGTGCCATCAGTAGACAGGGGGCCTCCTACGAGCAGTACTTC
CDR3 protein: CAISRQGASYEQYF

clone size: once
J gene: TRBJ2-3
V gene: TRBV7-2
D gene: TRBD2
CDR3 DNA: TGTGCCAGCAGCCTAGCGGGAGGGCCAGTAGATACGCAGTATTTT
CDR3 protein: CASSLAGGPVDTQYF

clone size: -
J gene: TRBJ1-3
V gene: TRBV3-1/TRBV3-2
D gene: -
CDR3 DNA: TGTGCCAGCAGCACGACTCCTGGAAACACCATATATTTT
CDR3 protein: CASSTTPGNTIYF

clone size: -
J gene: TRBJ1-1
V gene: TRBV24-1
D gene: -
CDR3 DNA: TGTGCCACCAGGAGGGAACACGCTTTCTTT
CDR3 protein: CATRREHAFF

clone size: -
J gene: TRBJ2-5
V gene: TRBV5-1
D gene: TRBD1
CDR3 DNA: TGCGCCAGCAGCGGGGGAGGACAGGGCGAAGAGACCCAGTACTTC
CDR3 protein: CASSGGGQGEETQYF

clone size: -
J gene: TRBJ1-1
V gene: TRBV19
D gene: -
CDR3 DNA: TGTGCCAGTAGTAGGGGGCTCACTGAAGCTTTCTTT
CDR3 protein: CASSRGLTEAFF

clone size: -
J gene: TRBJ1-3
V gene: TRBV6-2/TRBV6-3
D gene: -
CDR3 DNA: TGTGCCAGCAGTTTATCTACTGGAAACACCATATATTTT
CDR3 protein: CASSLSTGNTIYF

clone size: -
J gene: TRBJ1-2
V gene: TRBV30
D gene: TRBD1
CDR3 DNA: TGTGCCTGGGACCCGGGACAGGGGGCCGGTGGCTACACCTTC
CDR3 protein: CAWDPGQGAGGYTF

clone size: few
J gene: TRBJ1-6
V gene: TRBV21-1
D gene: -
CDR3 DNA: TGTGCCAGCAGCCCCCCAGGGCGGCCCAATAATTCACCCCTCCACTTT
CDR3 protein: CASSPPGRPNNSPLHF

clone size: -
J gene: TRBJ2-7
V gene: TRBV18
D gene: -
CDR3 DNA: TGTGCCAGCTCACCAGGACAGCGGAGACCGCTCGAGCAGTACTTC
CDR3 protein: CASSPGQRRPLEQYF

clone size: few
J gene: TRBJ1-6
V gene: TRBV11-3
D gene: TRBD1
CDR3 DNA: TGTGCCAGCAGCTTAGTACAGGGGAATTCACCCCTCCACTTT
CDR3 protein: CASSLVQGNSPLHF

clone size: -
J gene: TRBJ1-6
V gene: TRBV27
D gene: -
CDR3 DNA: TGTGCCAGCAGTGGAAGCAGGGTGCGTAATTCACCCCTCCACTTT
CDR3 protein: CASSGSRVRNSPLHF

clone size: -
J gene: TRBJ2-7
V gene: TRBV11-2
D gene: TRBD1
CDR3 DNA: TGTGCCAGCAGCTTTGCCGGGACAGAAGCCTACGAGCAGTACTTC
CDR3 protein: CASSFAGTEAYEQYF

clone size: -
J gene: TRBJ1-4
V gene: TRBV10-3
D gene: -
CDR3 DNA: TGTGCCATCGGGAGGGATAATGAAAAACTGTTTTTT
CDR3 protein: CAIGRDNEKLFF

clone size: -
J gene: TRBJ1-4
V gene: TRBV11-3
D gene: -
CDR3 DNA: TGTGCCAGCAGCCTTCTTGGCGCGGGGCCAGCTAATGAAAAACTGTTTTTT
CDR3 protein: CASSLLGAGPANEKLFF

clone size: once
J gene: TRBJ2-1
V gene: TRBV5-4
D gene: -
CDR3 DNA: TGTGCCAGCAGCTTGAGGGCTAGCGACAATGAGCAGTTCTTC
CDR3 protein: CASSLRASDNEQFF

clone size: -
J gene: TRBJ1-1
V gene: TRBV27
D gene: -
CDR3 DNA: TGTGCCAGCTCTGTGTCGGGGGGGATGGGTATGAACACTGAAGCTTTCTTT
CDR3 protein: CASSVSGGMGMNTEAFF

clone size: -
J gene: TRBJ1-2
V gene: TRBV19
D gene: TRBD1
CDR3 DNA: TGTGCCAGTATCCAGATGGGACAGCGCAATGGCTACACCTTC
CDR3 protein: CASIQMGQRNGYTF

clone size: -
J gene: TRBJ1-2
V gene: TRBV18
D gene: -
CDR3 DNA: TGTGCCAGCTCACCACAGGGCAGGGTCGATTCCGGATATGGCTACACCTTC
CDR3 protein: CASSPQGRVDSGYGYTF

clone size: -
J gene: TRBJ1-4
V gene: TRBV18
D gene: TRBD1
CDR3 DNA: TGTGCCAGCTCCCCGGGACAGAATGAAAAACTGTTTTTT
CDR3 protein: CASSPGQNEKLFF

clone size: -
J gene: TRBJ2-1
V gene: TRBV5-4
D gene: -
CDR3 DNA: TGTGCCAGCAACATACTAGCTGGTGAGCAGTTCTTC
CDR3 protein: CASNILAGEQFF

clone size: -
J gene: TRBJ1-6
V gene: TRBV7-2
D gene: -
CDR3 DNA: TGTGCCAGCAGCTTAGGGGGAGGGAGGGCACTTATCCTCCACTTT
CDR3 protein: CASSLGGGRALILHF

clone size: -
J gene: TRBJ1-2
V gene: TRBV10-3
D gene: -
CDR3 DNA: TGTGCCATCAGTGTCGGGGAGGGATGGTATGGCTACACCTTC
CDR3 protein: CAISVGEGWYGYTF

clone size: -
J gene: TRBJ2-1
V gene: TRBV11-2
D gene: TRBD2
CDR3 DNA: TGTGCCAGCAGCACCCCAGCGGGAGGGTACAATGAGCAGTTCTTC
CDR3 protein: CASSTPAGGYNEQFF

clone size: -
J gene: TRBJ2-4
V gene: TRBV5-4
D gene: TRBD1
CDR3 DNA: TGTGCCAGCAGCTTCGTGGGACAGGGGGTGTACATTCAGTACTTC
CDR3 protein: CASSFVGQGVYIQYF

clone size: -
J gene: TRBJ2-5
V gene: TRBV5-1
D gene: TRBD2
CDR3 DNA: TGCGCCAGCAGCGTATCGGGAGGAAAACAAGAGACCCAGTACTTC
CDR3 protein: CASSVSGGKQETQYF

clone size: -
J gene: TRBJ1-6
V gene: TRBV9
D gene: -
CDR3 DNA: TGTGCCAGCAGCGTAGGTTCTCGTTATTCACCCCTCCACTTT
CDR3 protein: CASSVGSRYSPLHF

clone size: -
J gene: TRBJ1-3
V gene: TRBV2
D gene: -
CDR3 DNA: TGTGCCAGCAGTACGACGACACGGCCCTCTGGAAACACCATATATTTT
CDR3 protein: CASSTTTRPSGNTIYF

clone size: -
J gene: TRBJ1-3
V gene: TRBV6-5
D gene: TRBD1
CDR3 DNA: TGTGCCAGCAGGCACAGGGGAAGGTCTGGAAACACCATATATTTT
CDR3 protein: CASRHRGRSGNTIYF

clone size: few
J gene: TRBJ1-2
V gene: TRBV7-9
D gene: -
CDR3 DNA: TGTGCCAGCAGCACCAGACAGGATGGCTACACCTTC
CDR3 protein: CASSTRQDGYTF

clone size: few
J gene: TRBJ2-2
V gene: TRBV10-1
D gene: -
CDR3 DNA: TGCGCCAGCAGAGGACAGTGGGACACCGGGGAGCTGTTTTTT
CDR3 protein: CASRGQWDTGELFF

clone size: -
J gene: TRBJ1-5
V gene: TRBV10-2
D gene: TRBD1
CDR3 DNA: TGCGCCACCGGCACAGGGGGAGACCAGCCCCAGCATTTT
CDR3 protein: CATGTGGDQPQHF

clone size: -
J gene: TRBJ2-3
V gene: TRBV7-7
D gene: TRBD2
CDR3 DNA: TGTGCCAGCAGCTCCGGACTAGCAGTCACAGATACGCAGTATTTT
CDR3 protein: CASSSGLAVTDTQYF

clone size: -
J gene: TRBJ2-7
V gene: TRBV4-3
D gene: -
CDR3 DNA: TGCGCCAGCAGCCAGATCTCTTCCGGCGAGCAGTACTTC
CDR3 protein: CASSQISSGEQYF

clone size: -
J gene: TRBJ1-5
V gene: TRBV6-2/TRBV6-3
D gene: TRBD1
CDR3 DNA: TGTGCCAGCAGTTACCCCCGGGACAGGCCTTCCAATCAGCCCCAGCATTTT
CDR3 protein: CASSYPRDRPSNQPQHF

clone size: once
J gene: TRBJ2-5
V gene: TRBV6-4
D gene: TRBD2
CDR3 DNA: TGTGCCAGCAGTCGGGCGGGAGGGGACCAAGAGACCCAGTACTTC
CDR3 protein: CASSRAGGDQETQYF

clone size: -
J gene: TRBJ2-1
V gene: TRBV4-3
D gene: TRBD1
CDR3 DNA: TGCGCCAGCAGCCAAGAAGAGGGGGCGGGTGAGCAGTTCTTC
CDR3 protein: CASSQEEGAGEQFF

clone size: few
J gene: TRBJ1-2
V gene: TRBV30
D gene: -
CDR3 DNA: TGTGCCTGGAGTGTAGTCCGGAGACCGCCAGACTATGGCTACACCTTC
CDR3 protein: CAWSVVRRPPDYGYTF

clone size: -
J gene: TRBJ1-2
V gene: TRBV7-2
D gene: -
CDR3 DNA: TGTGCCAGCAGCTTCCCGAACGACACGACATATAACTATGGCTACACCTTC
CDR3 protein: CASSFPNDTTYNYGYTF

clone size: -
J gene: TRBJ1-1
V gene: TRBV19
D gene: -
CDR3 DNA: TGTGCCACCTCACCTGGGGGGGACACTGAAGCTTTCTTT
CDR3 protein: CATSPGGDTEAFF

clone size: once
J gene: TRBJ1-1
V gene: TRBV7-9
D gene: -
CDR3 DNA: TGTGCCAGCAGCTTAGGGGCCCAGGGTTCCGGTGTGTCAAACACTGAAGCTTTCTTT
CDR3 protein: CASSLGAQGSGVSNTEAFF

clone size: once
J gene: TRBJ2-1
V gene: TRBV7-9
D gene: TRBD2
CDR3 DNA: TGTGCCAGCAGCTTGATAGCGGGAGGCTACAATGAGCAGTTCTTC
CDR3 protein: CASSLIAGGYNEQFF

clone size: once
J gene: TRBJ1-3
V gene: TRBV4-1
D gene: -
CDR3 DNA: TGCGCCAGCAGCCAAGATTCTCTCTCTGGAAACACCATATATTTT
CDR3 protein: CASSQDSLSGNTIYF

clone size: few
J gene: TRBJ1-1
V gene: TRBV5-1
D gene: -
CDR3 DNA: TGCGCCAGCACCCATGGGGGGGGGAACACTGAAGCTTTCTTT
CDR3 protein: CASTHGGGNTEAFF

clone size: -
J gene: TRBJ2-1
V gene: TRBV14
D gene: -
CDR3 DNA: TGTGCCAGCAGCCAAGCACTAGCAAGGTACAATGAGCAGTTCTTC
CDR3 protein: CASSQALARYNEQFF

clone size: once
J gene: TRBJ1-6
V gene: TRBV7-9
D gene: -
CDR3 DNA: TGTGCCAGCAGCTTGACAGCGCCCAACTCCTATAATTCACCCCTCCACTTT
CDR3 protein: CASSLTAPNSYNSPLHF

clone size: -
J gene: TRBJ2-7
V gene: TRBV7-9
D gene: TRBD1
CDR3 DNA: TGTGCCAGCAGCTTAACTCCCGGGACAGGGAGCTCCTACGAGCAGTACTTC
CDR3 protein: CASSLTPGTGSSYEQYF

clone size: -
J gene: TRBJ1-1
V gene: TRBV18
D gene: -
CDR3 DNA: TGTGCCAGCTCACAGCAGCAAGGGGTAACTGAAGCTTTCTTT
CDR3 protein: CASSQQQGVTEAFF

clone size: -
J gene: TRBJ2-3
V gene: TRBV5-3
D gene: TRBD2
CDR3 DNA: TGTGCCAGAAGCTTGGGACTAGCGGGAGGAATAAGAATAAACCCTAACACAGATACGCAGTATTTT
CDR3 protein: CARSLGLAGGIRINPNTDTQYF

clone size: -
J gene: TRBJ2-3
V gene: TRBV6-2/TRBV6-3
D gene: TRBD1
CDR3 DNA: TGTGCCAGCAGTTCCCCACAGGGGTCAGGAGATACGCAGTATTTT
CDR3 protein: CASSSPQGSGDTQYF

clone size: -
J gene: TRBJ2-1
V gene: TRBV5-6
D gene: TRBD1
CDR3 DNA: TGTGCCAGCAGCTTGTCTGGAATAAGGGGGCACGTTTACAATGAGCAGTTCTTC
CDR3 protein: CASSLSGIRGHVYNEQFF

clone size: few
J gene: TRBJ1-1
V gene: TRBV3-1/TRBV3-2
D gene: -
CDR3 DNA: TGTGCCAGCAGCCAATGGGAGTCTAAAGCTTTCTTT
CDR3 protein: CASSQWESKAFF